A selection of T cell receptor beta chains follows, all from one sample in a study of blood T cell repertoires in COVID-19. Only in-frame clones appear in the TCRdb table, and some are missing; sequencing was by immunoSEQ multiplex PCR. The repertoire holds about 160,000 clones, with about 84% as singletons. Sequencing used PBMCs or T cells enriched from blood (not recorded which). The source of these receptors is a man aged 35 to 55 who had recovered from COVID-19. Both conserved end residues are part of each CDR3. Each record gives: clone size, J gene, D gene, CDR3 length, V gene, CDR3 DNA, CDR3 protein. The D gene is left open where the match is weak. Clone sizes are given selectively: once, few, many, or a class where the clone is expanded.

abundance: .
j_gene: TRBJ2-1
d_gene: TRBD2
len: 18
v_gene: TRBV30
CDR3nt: TGTGCCTGGAGGCGACCGGGACTAGCGGGGGGGCTGTACAATGAGCAGTTCTTC
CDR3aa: CAWRRPGLAGGLYNEQFF

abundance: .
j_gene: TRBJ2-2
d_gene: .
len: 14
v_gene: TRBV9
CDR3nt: TGTGCCAGCAGCGTACAAGCGGCGACCGGGGAGCTGTTTTTT
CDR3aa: CASSVQAATGELFF

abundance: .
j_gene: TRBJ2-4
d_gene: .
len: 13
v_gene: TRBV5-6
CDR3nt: TGTGCCAGCAGGGGAGGAGTAGGAAACATTCAGTACTTC
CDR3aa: CASRGGVGNIQYF

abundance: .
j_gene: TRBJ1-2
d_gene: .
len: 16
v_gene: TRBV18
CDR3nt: TGTGCCAGCTCACCATCTCAGGCAGGGCATTCCTATGGCTACACCTTC
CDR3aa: CASSPSQAGHSYGYTF

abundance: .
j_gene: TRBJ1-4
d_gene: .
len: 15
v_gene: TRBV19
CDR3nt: TGTGCCAGTAGATCTATATCGGGGAAGGGTGAAAAACTGTTTTTT
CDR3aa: CASRSISGKGEKLFF

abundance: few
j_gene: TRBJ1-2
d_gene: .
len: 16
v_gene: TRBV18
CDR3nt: TGTGCCAGCTCCCGTCCGGGTCCGCAGGGGTTTTATGGCTACACCTTC
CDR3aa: CASSRPGPQGFYGYTF

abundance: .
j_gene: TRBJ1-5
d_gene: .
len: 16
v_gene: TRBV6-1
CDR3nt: TGTGCCAGCAGTGAAATCCATGCTAATAGCAATCAGCCCCAGCATTTT
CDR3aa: CASSEIHANSNQPQHF

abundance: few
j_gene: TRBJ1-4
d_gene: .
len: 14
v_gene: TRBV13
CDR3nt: TGTGCCAGCAGCCGGGGAGTTACTAATGAAAAACTGTTTTTT
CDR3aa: CASSRGVTNEKLFF

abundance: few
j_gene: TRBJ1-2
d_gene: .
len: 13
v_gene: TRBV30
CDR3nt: TGTGCCTGGAGCGAGGGGACTGACTATGGCTACACCTTC
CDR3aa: CAWSEGTDYGYTF

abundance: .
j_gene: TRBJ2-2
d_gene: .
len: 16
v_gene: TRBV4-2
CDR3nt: TGTGCCAGCAGCCACCCGGGACTGCCAAACACCGGGGAGCTGTTTTTT
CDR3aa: CASSHPGLPNTGELFF

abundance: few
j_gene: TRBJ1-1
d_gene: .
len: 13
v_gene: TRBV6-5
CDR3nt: TGTGCCAGCAGCCTCTTAGGAGACACTGAAGCTTTCTTT
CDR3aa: CASSLLGDTEAFF

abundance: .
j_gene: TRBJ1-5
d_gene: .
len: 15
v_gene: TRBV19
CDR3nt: TGTGCCAGTAGTTACACCGCCCTGGGCAATCAGCCCCAGCATTTT
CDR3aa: CASSYTALGNQPQHF

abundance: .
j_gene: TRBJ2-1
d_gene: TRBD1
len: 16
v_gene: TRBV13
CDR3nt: TGTGCCAGCAGCTTAGGGACAGGGAGTTCTGACAATGAGCAGTTCTTC
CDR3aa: CASSLGTGSSDNEQFF

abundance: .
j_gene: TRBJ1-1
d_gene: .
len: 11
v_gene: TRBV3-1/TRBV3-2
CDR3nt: TGTGCCAGCAGCGTGGACTCTGAAGCTTTCTTT
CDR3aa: CASSVDSEAFF

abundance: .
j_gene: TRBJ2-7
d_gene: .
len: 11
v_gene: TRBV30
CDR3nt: TGTGCCTGGGAATCCAGGCGCGAGCAGTACTTC
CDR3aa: CAWESRREQYF

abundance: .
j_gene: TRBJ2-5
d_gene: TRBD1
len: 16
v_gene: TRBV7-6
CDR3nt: TGTGCCAGCCAAGACATACGCACAGGGGGGTGGGAGACCCAGTACTTC
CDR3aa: CASQDIRTGGWETQYF

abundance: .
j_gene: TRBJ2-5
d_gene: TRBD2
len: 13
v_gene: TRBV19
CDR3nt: TGTGCCGCAGGGCCGAGTAGCGGGGAGACCCAGTACTTC
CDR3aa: CAAGPSSGETQYF

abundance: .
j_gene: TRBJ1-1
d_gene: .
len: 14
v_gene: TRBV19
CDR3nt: TGTGCCAGTAGTATATCCTGGGAGGGTGCTGAAGCTTTCTTT
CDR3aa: CASSISWEGAEAFF

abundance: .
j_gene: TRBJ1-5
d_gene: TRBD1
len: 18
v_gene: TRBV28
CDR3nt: TGTGCCAGCAGTCCCACCGGGACGGGACAGGGGAGCAATCAGCCCCAGCATTTT
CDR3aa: CASSPTGTGQGSNQPQHF

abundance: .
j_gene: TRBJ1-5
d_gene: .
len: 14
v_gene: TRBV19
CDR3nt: TGTGCCAGTAGTAAGAGGGAGCCGGGCCAGCCCCAGCATTTT
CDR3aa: CASSKREPGQPQHF